The rows below give T cell receptor beta chains drawn from one sample of a study of cytomegalovirus exposure and HLA in healthy donors. Profiling relied on immunoSEQ multiplex PCR, and the TCRdb table lists in-frame clones only, not all of them. The sample consists of some 110,000 clones, roughly 74% of them appearing once. Specimen: PBMCs. The receptors derive from a woman in her forties or fifties in good health and CMV-seropositive. CDR3s include the opening cysteine and the closing phenylalanine or tryptophan. The D gene is left open where the match is weak. Clone size is not always given. Where it is, it says once, few, many or a class for expanded clones.

d_call	v_call	clone_size	j_call	cdr3_nt	cdr3_aa
NA	TRBV6-5	few	TRBJ2-1	TGTGCCAGCAGACCAGGGGCTTACAATGAGCAGTTCTTC	CASRPGAYNEQFF
TRBD1	TRBV5-1	NA	TRBJ2-7	TGCGCCAGCTCCAAAGCCCTTTATCTAGACAGGGAAGGCCGTCCCTCCTACGAGCAGTACTTC	CASSKALYLDREGRPSYEQYF
NA	TRBV5-1	NA	TRBJ2-3	TGCGCCAGCAGCTGGGCACAGGGAAACACAGATACGCAGTATTTT	CASSWAQGNTDTQYF
NA	TRBV27	NA	TRBJ1-2	TGTGCCAGCAAGGGGGTTCTTGTTGATGGCTACACCTTC	CASKGVLVDGYTF
NA	TRBV11-3	NA	TRBJ1-1	TGTGCCAGCAGCCTGACAGGATATGAAGCTTTCTTT	CASSLTGYEAFF
TRBD1	TRBV7-6	NA	TRBJ1-6	TGTGCCAGCAGCCAACGACAGGGGAATTCACCCCTCCACTTT	CASSQRQGNSPLHF
NA	TRBV6-6	NA	TRBJ1-4	TGTGCCAACTCCCGACCCGGGAGCTTCTTTGAAAAACTGTTTTTT	CANSRPGSFFEKLFF
NA	TRBV11-2	NA	TRBJ2-5	TGTGCCAGCAGCTTAGAGGGCGGAGGGTGGTCCCAAGAGACCCAGTACTTC	CASSLEGGGWSQETQYF
NA	TRBV7-9	many	TRBJ1-2	TGTGCCAGCAGGGACAGCTTGAACTATGGCTACACCTTC	CASRDSLNYGYTF
NA	TRBV5-6	NA	TRBJ2-5	TGTGCCAGCAGCTTAAACAGGGCCCAATTTCAAGAGACCCAGTACTTC	CASSLNRAQFQETQYF
TRBD1	TRBV10-3	few	TRBJ2-7	TGTGCCATCAAGGGACAGGGAGGAACCTACGAGCAGTACTTC	CAIKGQGGTYEQYF
TRBD1	TRBV5-1	NA	TRBJ2-5	TGCGCCAGCAGAGACAGGGGAGAGACCCAGTACTTC	CASRDRGETQYF
NA	TRBV7-2	once	TRBJ1-3	TGTGCCAGCAGCAAACAGACGGGAAACACCATATATTTT	CASSKQTGNTIYF
NA	TRBV5-4	once	TRBJ2-7	TGTGCCAGCAGCTCACAGAACTCCTACGAGCAGTACTTC	CASSSQNSYEQYF
NA	TRBV6-5	NA	TRBJ1-4	TGTGCCAGCAGTTATAAAAGCGGAGCAACTAATGAAAAACTGTTTTTT	CASSYKSGATNEKLFF
NA	TRBV27	NA	TRBJ2-1	TGTGCCAGCAGAGAGGGGGATATGGCCTACAATGAGCAGTTCTTC	CASREGDMAYNEQFF
TRBD2	TRBV5-1	few	TRBJ2-5	TGCGCCAGCAGTTCCTTAGCGGGGGGGGGCCAAGAGACCCAGTACTTC	CASSSLAGGGQETQYF
NA	TRBV9	NA	TRBJ2-7	TGTGCCAGCAGCGTAGACGGAGCGCGCTCGGGAGAGCAGTACTTC	CASSVDGARSGEQYF